One sample yielded the 17 T cell receptor beta chains listed below, sequenced in a study of technical replicates of blood from several donors. Data came from immunoSEQ multiplex PCR; TCRdb stores just in-frame clones and leaves some out. Among about 75,000 clones listed, about 97% were seen once. Sequencing used T cells isolated from PBMCs. These receptors were obtained from a human donor in good health.

In regard to this clone: This CDR3 is also generated by other DNA sequences in the sample. As DNA, the CDR3 is TGTGCCAGCAGTTACTCGGGGACAGGTCAGCCCCAGCATTTT. It translates to CASSYSGTGQPQHF. This chain links TRBV6-5 with TRBJ1-5; 8 positions agree with TRBD1. The germline gives CDR1 MNHEY, CDR2 SVGAGI. Trimming cost V 0 bases and J 6 bases; bases outside gene matches: 1. The CDR3 totals 14 residues.

This clone appeared once. The chain is built from TRBV5-6 and TRBJ2-7, with D possibly TRBD1 on 5 matching bases. Trimming removed 4 bases at V and 2 bases at J, with 7 bases between. The CDR3 has 12 amino acids. The germline gives CDR1 SGHDT, CDR2 YYEEEE. CDR3 amino acids: CASSIGAYEQYF. The DNA for the CDR3 is TGTGCCAGCAGCATAGGGGCCTACGAGCAGTACTTC.

V is TRBV5-4 and J is TRBJ2-2; 8 bases line up with TRBD2. This CDR3 is 15 amino acids long. Germline CDR1 is SGHNT and CDR2 is YYREEE (reference sequence). With 8 bases clipped from V and 4 bases from J, the junction kept 10 bases outside the gene matches. DNA of the CDR3: TGTGCCAGTGTAGCGGGGTCCCTCGGCACCGGGGAGCTGTTTTTT. Translating it yields CASVAGSLGTGELFF.

This clone was observed once. The rearrangement joins TRBV5-4 to TRBJ2-7; tentatively, D is TRBD1 (6 bases). V gave up 4 bases and J gave up 6 bases, with 11 bases separating them. Germline lookup yields CDR1 SGHNT and CDR2 YYREEE (reference sequence). The CDR3 runs 12 residues. Here the CDR3 reads CASSPTGGEQYF. The CDR3 DNA is TGTGCCAGCAGCCCGACAGGCGGCGAGCAGTACTTC. The full variable domain, its missing parts supplied by reference TRBV5-4 and TRBJ2-7, is ETGVTQSPTHLIKTRGQQVTLRCSSQSGHNTVSWYQQALGQGPQFIFQYYREEENGRGNFPPRFSGLQFPNYSSELNVNALELDDSALYLCASSPTGGEQYFGPGTRLTVT.

This chain uses TRBV29-1 with TRBJ1-1, with TRBD1 identical over 9 bases. The junction had 3 bases not matched to a gene; V was cut back by 6 bases and J by 1 base. This CDR3 comprises 13 residues. Per the germline V gene, CDR1 is SQVTM and CDR2 is ANQGSEA. CDR3 DNA: TGCAGCGTAAGGACAGGGGCGAACACTGAAGCTTTCTTT. It encodes CSVRTGANTEAFF.

The chain combines TRBV5-8 with TRBJ1-5; D remains unclear. CDR1 is SGHTS, CDR2 YDEGEE, per germline. The CDR3 is 14 residues long. The V gene lost 2 bases and the J gene lost 3 bases, with 9 bases spanning the gap. CDR3 loop: CASSFGHPNQPQHF. The CDR3, as DNA: TGTGCCAGCAGCTTTGGGCACCCCAATCAGCCCCAGCATTTT.

This rearrangement joins TRBV11-3 to TRBJ2-3; 12 bases are a match to TRBD2. CDR1 SGHNT and CDR2 YENEEA come from the germline V gene. The CDR3 contains 17 residues. Unmatched junction bases numbered 9, after V lost 5 bases and J lost 3 bases. CDR3 in DNA: TGTGCCAGCAGCCCCCGGACTAGCGGGGTGGGAACAGATACGCAGTATTTT. As protein: CASSPRTSGVGTDTQYF.

The V and J genes are TRBV11-3 and TRBJ2-3; maybe TRBD2 (6 bases). Per the germline V gene, CDR1 is SGHNT and CDR2 is YENEEA. The CDR3 is 15 amino acids. V was cut by 6 bases and J by 0 bases, with 13 bases left in between. CDR3 in DNA: TGTGCCAGCAGTTCGGGGGAAACTAGCACAGATACGCAGTATTTT. Translated, it gives CASSSGETSTDTQYF. Based on the CDR3 plus reference TRBV11-3 and TRBJ2-3, the full variable domain is EAGVVQSPRYKIIEKKQPVAFWCNPISGHNTLYWYLQNLGQGPELLIRYENEEAVDDSQLPKDRFSAERLKGVDSTLKIQPAELGDSAVYLCASSSGETSTDTQYFGPGTRLTVL.

V gene TRBV10-1 combines with J gene TRBJ2-5; the match to TRBD1 covers 8 bases. CDR3 length: 13 residues. Unmatched junction bases numbered 1, after V lost 3 bases and J lost 4 bases. Germline V CDR1 and CDR2: WNHNN, SYGVQD (reference sequence). CDR3 DNA: TGCGCCAGCAGTGACAGGGGGCGAGAGACCCAGTACTTC. Its protein is CASSDRGRETQYF.

The CDR3 loop reads CASSKQGPNEQFF. The CDR3 region has the DNA TGTGCCAGCAGCAAACAGGGACCCAATGAGCAGTTCTTC. The V and J genes are TRBV7-6 and TRBJ2-1, with D possibly matching TRBD1 (6 bases). The V gene's germline CDR1 is SGHVS and CDR2 FNYEAQ. The length of the CDR3 is 13 residues. Trimming cost V 5 bases and J 6 bases, with 11 bases left between them.

V usage is TRBV7-3 and J usage is TRBJ2-7; TRBD1 matches at 9 bases. The CDR3 loop spans 15 amino acids. Losses at the gene ends were 3 bases for V and 4 bases for J; bases not matched to a gene: 7. The germline CDR1 and CDR2 sequences are SGHTA and FQGTGA. CDR3 sequence (DNA): TGTGCCAGCAGCTTGAGGACAGGGGCGGAGTACGAGCAGTACTTC. Encoded protein: CASSLRTGAEYEQYF. Combining the CDR3 with reference TRBV7-3 and TRBJ2-7 gives the whole variable domain GAGVSQTPSNKVTEKGKYVELRCDPISGHTALYWYRQSLGQGPEFLIYFQGTGAADDSGLPNDRFFAVRPEGSVSTLKIQRTERGDSAVYLCASSLRTGAEYEQYFGPGTRLTVT.

The V gene is TRBV29-1, the J gene TRBJ2-7; maybe TRBD2 (5 bases). Trimming took off 1 base at V and 5 bases at J, with 9 bases between the two ends. CDR1 SQVTM and CDR2 ANQGSEA come from the germline V gene. The CDR3 contains 12 residues. The CDR3 loop reads CSVEGESNEQYF. In DNA form, the CDR3 reads TGCAGCGTTGAAGGGGAGTCTAACGAGCAGTACTTC.

The rearrangement links TRBV21-1 to TRBJ1-2; the D call in the table, TRBD1, was not verified against the DNA. TRBV21-1 is designated a pseudogene. The CDR3 contains 14 residues. CDR3 residues: CASSKGRHNYGYTF. CDR3 in DNA: TGTGCCAGCAGCAAGGGCCGACACAACTATGGCTACACCTTC.

This chain links TRBV4-1 with TRBJ2-3; D might be TRBD1 (5 bases). Germline values: CDR1 MGHRA, CDR2 YSYEKL. The ends were cut back, 0 bases at V and 2 bases at J, with 12 bases in the middle. This CDR3 is built from 16 residues. This CDR3 is CASSQEKVTATDTQYF. In DNA, the CDR3 is TGCGCCAGCAGCCAAGAAAAGGTGACAGCCACAGATACGCAGTATTTT.

The chain combines TRBV6-5 with TRBJ2-7, with 7 bases fitting TRBD2. The CDR3 runs to 15 residues. CDR1 is MNHEY and CDR2 is SVGAGI in the germline V gene. The V and J ends lost 2 bases and 4 bases, in that order; junction bases with no gene match: 8. The CDR3 protein is CASSYVASGDYEQYF. DNA for the CDR3: TGTGCCAGCAGTTACGTAGCTAGCGGAGATTACGAGCAGTACTTC.

This chain uses TRBV5-4 with TRBJ1-2, with D unresolved. The CDR3 totals 15 residues. The germline V gene encodes CDR1 SGHNT and CDR2 YYREEE (reference sequence). Deletions cut 0 bases from V and 0 bases from J, with 9 bases between. The CDR3 loop reads CASSLGQFSNYGYTF. DNA for the CDR3: TGTGCCAGCAGCTTGGGGCAGTTCTCTAACTATGGCTACACCTTC.

The chain uses TRBV12-5 and TRBJ2-5; no clear D gene. The CDR3 consists of 14 residues. V was clipped by 7 bases and J by 0 bases, with 12 bases between them. The germline V gene has CDR1 LGHNT and CDR2 FRNRAP. CDR3 amino acids: CASAMNTYQETQYF. In nucleotides, the CDR3 is TGTGCTAGTGCCATGAACACATACCAAGAGACCCAGTACTTC.